A single sample is the source of the 31 T cell receptor beta chains below, sequenced in a study of human T cells and chemical hapten exposure. Library construction involved attaching unique molecular identifiers to individual cDNA molecules, which allowed quantitative, reproducible TCR counting. MiXCR, applied by TCRdb to the reads, yields one record per CDR3 protein. The profile shows about 120,000 distinct CDR3 sequences, over 7% of them singletons. Total RNA was isolated from whole blood that had not been fractionated. Sequencing was done on a sample of whole blood. The receptors were gathered from a human donor in good health. Some clones in this sample may be carry-over from other donors' samples.

This clonotype showed up many times. The rearrangement links TRBV6-2 or TRBV6-3 to TRBJ1-5, with D unclear. Germline lookup yields CDR1 MNHEY and CDR2 SVGEGT. Trimming took 10 bases from V and 7 from J, leaving 20 bases between them. The CDR3 is 14 residues long. CDR3 sequence: CATCPKGSRQPQHF. CDR3 DNA: TGTGCCACCTGTCCGAAAGGCTCACGACAGCCCCAGCATTTT.

In its sample, this clonotype was seen a few times. The chain combines TRBV12-3 or TRBV12-4 with TRBJ1-1; no definite D call. The CDR3 contains 13 residues. Between the trimmed V and J ends, which lost 3 bases and 1 base, there was a span of 6 bases. In nucleotides, the CDR3 is TGTGCCAGCAGTTTCGGAGAGAACACTGAAGCTTTCTTT. Amino acids: CASSFGENTEAFF.

This clonotype came up many times. The genes are TRBV20-1 and TRBJ1-2; maybe TRBD1 (6 bases). CDR1 and CDR2 from the germline V gene are DFQATT and SNEGSKA (reference sequence). The CDR3 runs 15 residues. V lost 0 bases to trimming and J lost 2 bases, with 13 bases between them. CDR3 amino acids: CSARDLAGVNYGYTF. As DNA, the CDR3 is TGCAGTGCTAGAGATCTGGCAGGGGTCAACTATGGCTACACCTTC.

The CDR3 region is CASSLVGGLGGNSGNTIYF. The DNA of the CDR3 is TGTGCCAGCAGCTTAGTAGGGGGGTTGGGCGGCAACTCTGGAAACACCATATATTTT. The genes are TRBV7-9 and TRBJ1-3; the D gene is possibly TRBD1 (6 bases). There are 19 residues in the CDR3. Trimming took 1 base from V and 0 from J, leaving 19 bases between them. In germline, CDR1 is SEHNR, CDR2 FQNEAQ (reference sequence).

This clonotype was observed many times. The chain employs TRBV5-1 and TRBJ1-1; the D is unclear. From germline, CDR1 is SGHRS and CDR2 YFSETQ. V was trimmed by 0 bases and J by 5 bases, leaving 8 bases between them. CDR3 length: 13 amino acids. The CDR3 DNA is TGCGCCAGCAGCTTGGTGGCAGAGACTGAAGCTTTCTTT. Its translation is CASSLVAETEAFF.

This clonotype was counted a few times. The chain links TRBV6-5 to TRBJ1-2, with TRBD1 identical over 8 bases. V was pared by 5 bases and J by 0 bases, with 5 bases of the junction left unmatched. There are 15 residues in the CDR3. The V gene's germline CDR1 is MNHEY and CDR2 SVGAGI. Here the CDR3 reads CASSGQGFSNYGYTF. In nucleotides, the CDR3 is TGTGCCAGCAGTGGACAGGGCTTTTCTAACTATGGCTACACCTTC.

This clonotype was seen many times. The V gene is TRBV12-3 or TRBV12-4, the J gene TRBJ1-1; a possible D gene is TRBD1 (5 bases). V dropped 5 bases and J dropped 4 bases, with 8 bases sitting between them. The length of the CDR3 is 12 residues. The DNA for the CDR3 is TGTGCCAGCAGTGGCCAGGGCACTGAAGCTTTCTTT. This sequence encodes CASSGQGTEAFF.

The chain employs TRBV7-2 and TRBJ2-7; D not resolved. The V end lost 1 base, the J end lost 0 bases, and 16 bases lay between the germline ends. The germline V gene encodes CDR1 SGHTA and CDR2 FQGNSA. This CDR3 contains 17 residues. CDR3 in amino acids: CASSLGRLTISSYEQYF. The CDR3 DNA reads as TGTGCCAGCAGCTTAGGGCGTCTAACCATAAGCTCCTACGAGCAGTACTTC. Full variable domain (outside the CDR3, taken from reference TRBV7-2 and TRBJ2-7): GAGVSQSPSNKVTEKGKDVELRCDPISGHTALYWYRQSLGQGLEFLIYFQGNSAPDKSGLPSDRFSAERTGGSVSTLTIQRTQQEDSAVYLCASSLGRLTISSYEQYFGPGTRLTVT.

The CDR3 region is CASSQGARQNIQYF. The DNA of the CDR3 is TGCGCCAGCAGCCAAGGAGCTAGACAAAACATTCAGTACTTC. The V and J genes are TRBV4-1 and TRBJ2-4, with D uncertain. This CDR3 comprises 14 residues. Germline-derived CDR1 and CDR2 are MGHRA and YSYEKL. V was cut by 1 base and J by 5 bases, with 9 bases left in between.

This clonotype has just a few counts. V is TRBV7-9 and J is TRBJ2-5; D is unclear. The CDR3 consists of 13 residues. CDR1 and CDR2 (germline): SEHNR, FQNEAQ (reference sequence). Trimming pared 4 bases from V and 5 bases from J, leaving 11 bases between. The CDR3 protein is CASSYFSSETQYF. CDR3 sequence (DNA): TGTGCCAGCAGCTACTTCTCTTCTGAGACCCAGTACTTC.

This clonotype was seen ten or more times. The V call is TRBV2, the J call TRBJ1-5; possibly TRBD1 for D (6 bases). Trimming cost V 6 bases and J 0 bases, with 12 bases left between them. The germline V gene has CDR1 SNHLY and CDR2 FYNNEI. The CDR3 contains 15 residues. The CDR3 DNA follows: TGTGCCAGCAGGAAGGACAGCTATAGCAATCAGCCCCAGCATTTT. As protein: CASRKDSYSNQPQHF.

This clonotype showed up many times. The gene calls are TRBV10-2 and TRBJ1-2, with 8 bases fitting TRBD1. Unmatched junction bases numbered 10, after V lost 6 bases and J lost 4 bases. The CDR3 covers 15 residues. From germline, CDR1 is WSHSY and CDR2 SAAADI. Written as DNA, the CDR3 is TGCGCCAGCAGCCCACCCGCAGGGGGCATCTATGGCTACACCTTC. Translation: CASSPPAGGIYGYTF.

The chain uses TRBV20-1 and TRBJ1-4; 7 positions agree with TRBD1. The CDR3 runs 14 residues. V dropped 4 bases and J dropped 4; count of bases not matched to a gene: 6. CDR1 is DFQATT, CDR2 SNEGSKA, per germline (reference sequence). CDR3 coding DNA: TGCAGTGCTACCAGACAGGGCGTTAATGAAAAACTGTTTTTT. This translates into CSATRQGVNEKLFF.

The CDR3 bases are TGTGCCAGTAGTGACACGGGAAAGGGGGTAAGCTCCTACGAGCAGTACTTC. Its translation is CASSDTGKGVSSYEQYF. V and J are TRBV19 and TRBJ2-7, with D maybe TRBD1 (6 bases). The V end was cut by 5 bases, the J end by 0 bases, with 20 bases between. The germline gives CDR1 LNHDA, CDR2 SQIVND (reference sequence). The CDR3 covers 17 residues.

This clonotype was detected ten times or more. This chain connects TRBV6-5 to TRBJ1-1; D not certain. The V end lost 5 bases, the J end lost 5 bases, and 12 bases lay between the germline ends. In germline, CDR1 is MNHEY, CDR2 SVGAGI. This CDR3 contains 13 residues. Written as DNA, the CDR3 is TGTGCCAGCAGTAGGGAGGTGGGGACTGAAGCTTTCTTT. Translation gives CASSREVGTEAFF.

This clonotype has just a few counts. J is TRBJ2-7 and V is TRBV20-1, with TRBD1 as a possible D gene (7 bases). The germline V and J ends were trimmed by 3 bases and 6 bases, with 15 bases remaining between them. The CDR3 is 13 amino acids. CDR1 and CDR2 (germline): DFQATT, SNEGSKA (reference sequence). Here the CDR3 DNA reads TGCAGTGCTAGCACCAGGGGGGCCGGCGAGCAGTACTTC. The encoded protein is CSASTRGAGEQYF.

This clonotype has a handful of counts. The CDR3 DNA follows: TGCAGTGCTAGAGAAGGGGGGGTCTACAATGAGCAGTTCTTC. Its protein product is CSAREGGVYNEQFF. The V call is TRBV20-1, the J call TRBJ2-1, with a tentative D call TRBD2 (7 bases). The CDR3 consists of 14 residues. Germline loops: CDR1 DFQATT, CDR2 SNEGSKA (reference sequence). V gave up 0 bases and J gave up 3 bases, with 9 bases separating them.

V and J are TRBV6-2 or TRBV6-3 and TRBJ1-5; possibly TRBD1 for D (6 bases). The germline V gene encodes CDR1 MNHEY and CDR2 SVGEGT. V was clipped by 4 bases and J by 1 base, with 14 bases between them. The CDR3 length is 16 residues. This chain's CDR3 is CASSFTGTMSNQPQHF. Written as DNA, the CDR3 is TGTGCCAGCAGTTTTACAGGGACGATGAGCAATCAGCCCCAGCATTTT.

The sample holds a few counts of this clonotype. The rearrangement uses TRBV5-1 and TRBJ2-3; 7 bases are a match to TRBD2. The CDR3 runs to 19 residues. Germline CDR1 SGHRS, CDR2 YFSETQ. Trimming took 0 bases from V and 2 from J; bases not matched to a gene: 15. CDR3 in amino acids: CASSLGSPGLPTITDTQYF. In nucleotides, the CDR3 is TGCGCCAGCAGCTTGGGTTCCCCGGGACTACCAACGATCACAGATACGCAGTATTTT.

This clonotype was observed many times. CDR3 residues: CASSRTTSYEQYF. In DNA form, the CDR3 reads TGTGCCAGCAGCCGGACTACCTCCTACGAGCAGTACTTC. V is TRBV3-1 and J is TRBJ2-7; D possibly corresponds to TRBD2 (6 bases). The CDR3 extends over 13 amino acids. The V end was cut by 4 bases, the J end by 0 bases, with 7 bases between. Looked up from germline, CDR1 is LGHDT and CDR2 is YNNKEL (reference sequence).

This clonotype was detected ten times or more. The chain has TRBV7-9 and TRBJ1-1; D gene uncertain. Germline CDR1 SEHNR, CDR2 FQNEAQ (reference sequence). Trimming took 1 base from V and 3 from J, leaving 3 bases between them. CDR3 length: 12 amino acids. CDR3 amino acids: CASSLGYTEAFF. In DNA form, the CDR3 reads TGTGCCAGCAGCTTAGGGTACACTGAAGCTTTCTTT.

In this sample, this clonotype turned up a few times. The genes are TRBV20-1 and TRBJ1-3; D is uncertain. The CDR3 length is 13 residues. The V and J ends lost 3 bases and 0 bases respectively, with 6 bases between them. Germline V gene data show CDR1 as DFQATT and CDR2 as SNEGSKA (reference sequence). The CDR3 nucleotides read TGCAGTGCTAGTCCGCCCTCTGGAAACACCATATATTTT. It specifies CSASPPSGNTIYF.

Only a few counts were recorded for this clonotype. The gene calls are TRBV5-4 and TRBJ2-5; the D gene is possibly TRBD1 (6 bases). Germline V lookup: CDR1 SGHNT, CDR2 YYREEE (reference sequence). There are 16 residues in the CDR3. The V gene lost 0 bases and the J gene lost 2 bases, with 14 bases spanning the gap. The CDR3 DNA reads as TGTGCCAGCAGCTTGGGAGGTTCCAGGGGACAAGAGACCCAGTACTTC. Protein: CASSLGGSRGQETQYF.

V usage is TRBV10-3 and J usage is TRBJ1-5; D gene uncertain. V was clipped by 5 bases and J by 0 bases, with 8 bases between them. This CDR3 region has 14 residues. CDR1 is ENHRY and CDR2 is SYGVKD in the germline V gene. The CDR3 DNA is TGTGCCATCAGTCCTCAGGTTAGCAATCAGCCCCAGCATTTT. Protein: CAISPQVSNQPQHF.

The chain employs TRBV6-2 or TRBV6-3 and TRBJ2-1, with a tentative D call TRBD1 (7 bases). This CDR3 has 15 residues. CDR1 MNHEY and CDR2 SVGEGT come from the germline V gene. V gave up 2 bases and J gave up 6 bases, with 14 bases separating them. CDR3 coding DNA: TGTGCCAGCAGTTACGGAGGGGGCATGGGCAATGAGCAGTTCTTC. Its translation is CASSYGGGMGNEQFF.

This clonotype was detected a few times. The chain employs TRBV27 and TRBJ2-3; 7 bases line up with TRBD1. The CDR3 loop spans 14 amino acids. Germline V CDR1 and CDR2: MNHEY, SMNVEV (reference sequence). With V trimmed by 6 bases and J by 1 base, 4 bases remained unmatched. The CDR3 reads CASRRQGGTDTQYF. CDR3 DNA: TGTGCCAGCAGAAGACAGGGCGGCACAGATACGCAGTATTTT.

The chain joins TRBV3-1 to TRBJ2-1, with D possibly being TRBD2 (5 bases). Trimming stripped 4 bases from V and 7 bases from J, with 11 bases between. Germline V gene lookup returns CDR1 LGHDT and CDR2 YNNKEL (reference sequence). The CDR3 spans 13 residues. CDR3 region: CASSLREGNEQFF. In DNA, the CDR3 is TGTGCCAGCAGCCTACGAGAGGGTAATGAGCAGTTCTTC.

J is TRBJ1-5 and V is TRBV19, with no clear D. Trimming cost V 3 bases and J 7 bases, with 7 bases left between them. CDR3 length: 12 amino acids. CDR1 is LNHDA and CDR2 is SQIVND in the germline V gene (reference sequence). The CDR3 loop is CASSIPGQPQHF. DNA for the CDR3: TGTGCCAGTAGTATCCCGGGACAGCCCCAGCATTTT.

CDR3 bases: TGTGCCAGCAGTTTCTGGGGTAAAGGGTCCTACGAGCAGTACTTC. Translating gives CASSFWGKGSYEQYF. The V call is TRBV27, the J call TRBJ2-7; D gene unclear. The CDR3 spans 15 residues. Germline lookup yields CDR1 MNHEY and CDR2 SMNVEV (reference sequence). Trimming removed 3 bases at V and 1 base at J, with 13 bases between.

This clonotype was seen many times. This sequence joins TRBV29-1 and TRBJ1-4; 7 bases map to TRBD1. The CDR3 contains 15 residues. The V and J ends lost 6 bases and 0 bases, in that order; junction bases with no gene match: 7. CDR1 and CDR2 (germline): SQVTM, ANQGSEA. The CDR3 DNA is TGCAGCGTCGGACGGGACAGTTCAACTAATGAAAAACTGTTTTTT. Translation: CSVGRDSSTNEKLFF.

This clonotype was detected ten times or more. The V call is TRBV6-1, the J call TRBJ1-1; 7 nucleotides align to TRBD1. J gave up 1 base and V 8 bases, and 1 base lay outside the gene matches. This CDR3 has 12 amino acids. In germline, CDR1 is MNHNS, CDR2 SASEGT. In nucleotides, the CDR3 is TGTGCCAGCTGGGACAGGAACACTGAAGCTTTCTTT. It yields the protein CASWDRNTEAFF.